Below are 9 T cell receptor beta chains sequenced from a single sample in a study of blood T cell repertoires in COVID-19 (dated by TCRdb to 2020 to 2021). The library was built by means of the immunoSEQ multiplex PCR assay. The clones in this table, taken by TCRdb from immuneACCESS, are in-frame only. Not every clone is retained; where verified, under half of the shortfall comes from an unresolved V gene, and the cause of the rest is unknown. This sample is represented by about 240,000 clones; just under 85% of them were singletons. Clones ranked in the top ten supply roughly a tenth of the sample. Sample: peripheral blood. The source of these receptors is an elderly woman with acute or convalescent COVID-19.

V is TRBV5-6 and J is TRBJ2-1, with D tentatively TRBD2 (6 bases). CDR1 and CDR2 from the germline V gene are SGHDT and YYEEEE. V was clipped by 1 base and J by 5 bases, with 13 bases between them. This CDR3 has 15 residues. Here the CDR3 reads CASSLPGRGNNEQFF. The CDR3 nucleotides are TGTGCCAGCAGCTTGCCGGGGCGCGGGAACAATGAGCAGTTCTTC.

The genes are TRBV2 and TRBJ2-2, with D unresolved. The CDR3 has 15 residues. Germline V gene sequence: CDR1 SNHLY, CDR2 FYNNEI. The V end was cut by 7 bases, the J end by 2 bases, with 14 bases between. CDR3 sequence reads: CASISAKANTGELFF. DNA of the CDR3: TGTGCCAGCATCTCAGCGAAAGCAAACACCGGGGAGCTGTTTTTT.

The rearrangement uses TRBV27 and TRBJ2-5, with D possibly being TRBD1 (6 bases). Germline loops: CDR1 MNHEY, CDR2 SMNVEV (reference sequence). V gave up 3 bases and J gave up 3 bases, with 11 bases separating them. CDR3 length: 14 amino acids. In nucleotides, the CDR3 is TGTGCCAGCAGTTTCTCCGGGACAAAAGAGACCCAGTACTTC. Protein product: CASSFSGTKETQYF.

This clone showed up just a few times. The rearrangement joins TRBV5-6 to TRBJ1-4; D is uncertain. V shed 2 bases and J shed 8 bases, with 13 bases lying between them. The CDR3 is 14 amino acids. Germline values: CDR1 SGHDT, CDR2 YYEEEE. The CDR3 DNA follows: TGTGCCAGCAGCTTCGCCGGGGTGTTAGAAAAACTGTTTTTT. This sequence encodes CASSFAGVLEKLFF.

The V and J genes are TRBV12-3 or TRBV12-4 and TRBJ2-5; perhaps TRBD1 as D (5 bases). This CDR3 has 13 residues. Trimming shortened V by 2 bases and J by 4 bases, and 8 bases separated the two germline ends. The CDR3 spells CASSLRQRETQYF. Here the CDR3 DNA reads TGTGCCAGCAGTTTAAGACAGAGAGAGACCCAGTACTTC.

The CDR3 DNA is TGTGCCAGCAGCTTGGAAGTGGGGCCAACTGGAAACACCATATATTTT. It codes for CASSLEVGPTGNTIYF. This sequence joins TRBV5-8 and TRBJ1-3; possibly TRBD1 for D (5 bases). Germline assignment: CDR1 SGHTS and CDR2 YDEGEE. The CDR3 has 16 residues. The germline V and J ends were trimmed by 0 bases and 2 bases, with 12 bases remaining between them.

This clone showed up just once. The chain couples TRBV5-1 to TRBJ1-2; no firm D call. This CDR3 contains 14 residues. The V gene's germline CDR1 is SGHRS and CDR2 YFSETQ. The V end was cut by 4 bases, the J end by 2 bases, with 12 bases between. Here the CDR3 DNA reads TGCGCCAGCAGCCTACCCAGCGAGAACTATGGCTACACCTTC. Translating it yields CASSLPSENYGYTF.

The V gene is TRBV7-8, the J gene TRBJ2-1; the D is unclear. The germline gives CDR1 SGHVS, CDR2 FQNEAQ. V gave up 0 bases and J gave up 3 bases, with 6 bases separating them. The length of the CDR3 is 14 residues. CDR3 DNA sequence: TGTGCCAGCAGCTTAGCGCACAGCTACAATGAGCAGTTCTTC. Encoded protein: CASSLAHSYNEQFF. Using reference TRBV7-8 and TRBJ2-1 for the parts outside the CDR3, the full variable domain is GAGVSQSPRYKVAKRGQDVALRCDPISGHVSLFWYQQALGQGPEFLTYFQNEAQLDKSGLPSDRFFAERPEGSVSTLKIQRTQQEDSAVYLCASSLAHSYNEQFFGPGTRLTVL.

DNA for the CDR3: TGTGCCAGCAGTTTATCGGGGGGTTATGGCTACACCTTC. Translation: CASSLSGGYGYTF. J is TRBJ1-2 and V is TRBV12-3 or TRBV12-4; a weak D match, TRBD1 (5 bases). V was shortened by 2 bases and J by 5 bases, with 9 bases between the two germline ends. The CDR3 is 13 residues long.